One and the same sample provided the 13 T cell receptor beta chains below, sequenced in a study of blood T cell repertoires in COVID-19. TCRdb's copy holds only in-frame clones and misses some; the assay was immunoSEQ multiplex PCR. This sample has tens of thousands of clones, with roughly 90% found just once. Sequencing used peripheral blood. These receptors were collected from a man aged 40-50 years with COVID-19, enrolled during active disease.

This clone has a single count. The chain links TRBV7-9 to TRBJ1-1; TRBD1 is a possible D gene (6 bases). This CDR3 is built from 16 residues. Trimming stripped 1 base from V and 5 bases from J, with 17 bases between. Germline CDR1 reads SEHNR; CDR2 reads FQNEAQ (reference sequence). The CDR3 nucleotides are TGTGCCAGCAGCTTAGAGGACCAGGGGTTTAGGACTGAAGCTTTCTTT. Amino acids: CASSLEDQGFRTEAFF.

The CDR3 reads CASSPREYYGYTF. The DNA of the CDR3 is TGTGCCAGCAGTCCCCGGGAATACTATGGCTACACCTTC. This chain uses TRBV12-3 or TRBV12-4 with TRBJ1-2; D remains ambiguous. Trimming took off 5 bases at V and 3 bases at J, with 10 bases between the two ends. This CDR3 has 13 residues.

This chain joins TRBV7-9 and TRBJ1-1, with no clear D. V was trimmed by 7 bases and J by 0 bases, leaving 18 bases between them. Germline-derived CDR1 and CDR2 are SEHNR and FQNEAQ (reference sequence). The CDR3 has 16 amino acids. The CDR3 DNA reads TGTGCCAGCAACCTAGGTGATCCGCGTCTGAACACTGAAGCTTTCTTT. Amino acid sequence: CASNLGDPRLNTEAFF.

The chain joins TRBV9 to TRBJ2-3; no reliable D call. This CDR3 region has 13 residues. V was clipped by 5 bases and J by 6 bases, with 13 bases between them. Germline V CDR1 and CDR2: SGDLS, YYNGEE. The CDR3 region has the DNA TGTGCCAGCAGTCCCCCTGCCGGGGATACGCAGTATTTT. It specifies CASSPPAGDTQYF.

The CDR3 DNA sequence: TGTGCCAGCAGCGTAGCGGCGGGGGGCCCAGGAGGCAACCAAGAGACCCAGTACTTC. Translating it yields CASSVAAGGPGGNQETQYF. The chain uses TRBV9 and TRBJ2-5; 8 positions agree with TRBD2. This CDR3 has 19 amino acids. From germline, CDR1 is SGDLS and CDR2 YYNGEE. The trim removed 0 bases at V and 0 bases at J, leaving 13 bases unmatched.

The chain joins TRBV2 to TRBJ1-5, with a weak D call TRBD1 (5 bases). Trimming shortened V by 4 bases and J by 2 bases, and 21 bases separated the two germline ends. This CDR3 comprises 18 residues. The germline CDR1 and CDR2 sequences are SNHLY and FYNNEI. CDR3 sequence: CASSVRPDSPGGNQPQHF. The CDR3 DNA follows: TGTGCCAGCAGTGTCCGGCCTGACAGTCCGGGGGGCAATCAGCCCCAGCATTTT.

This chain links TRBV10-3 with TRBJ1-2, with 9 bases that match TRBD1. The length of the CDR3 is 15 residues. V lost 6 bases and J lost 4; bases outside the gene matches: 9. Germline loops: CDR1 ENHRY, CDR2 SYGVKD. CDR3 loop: CAIREPSGQGYGYTF. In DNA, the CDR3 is TGTGCCATCAGGGAGCCCTCGGGACAGGGCTATGGCTACACCTTC.

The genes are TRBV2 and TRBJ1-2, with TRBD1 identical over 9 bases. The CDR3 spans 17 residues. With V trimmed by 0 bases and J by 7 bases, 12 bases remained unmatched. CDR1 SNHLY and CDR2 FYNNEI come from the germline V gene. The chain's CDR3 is CASSEALPGQGWGGYTF. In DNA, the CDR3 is TGTGCCAGCAGTGAAGCGCTTCCGGGACAGGGATGGGGTGGCTACACCTTC.

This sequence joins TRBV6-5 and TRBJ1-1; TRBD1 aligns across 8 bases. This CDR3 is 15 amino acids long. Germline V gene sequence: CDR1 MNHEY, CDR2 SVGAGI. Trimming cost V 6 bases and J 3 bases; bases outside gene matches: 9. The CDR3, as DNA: TGTGCCAGCAGGAGAGACAGGGGAGGGGACACTGAAGCTTTCTTT. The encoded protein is CASRRDRGGDTEAFF.

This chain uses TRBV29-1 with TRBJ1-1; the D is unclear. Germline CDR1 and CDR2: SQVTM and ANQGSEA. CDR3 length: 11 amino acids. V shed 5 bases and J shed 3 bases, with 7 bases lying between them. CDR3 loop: CSVNIYTEAFF. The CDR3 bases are TGCAGCGTTAATATATACACTGAAGCTTTCTTT.

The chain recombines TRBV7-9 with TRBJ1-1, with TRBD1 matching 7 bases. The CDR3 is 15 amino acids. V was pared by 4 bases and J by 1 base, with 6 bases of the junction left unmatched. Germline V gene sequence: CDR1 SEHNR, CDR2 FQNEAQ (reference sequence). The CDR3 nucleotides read TGTGCCAGCAGCTCCACCGGGACAGCGAACACTGAAGCTTTCTTT. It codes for CASSSTGTANTEAFF. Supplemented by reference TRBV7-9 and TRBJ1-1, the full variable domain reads DTGVSQNPRHKITKRGQNVTFRCDPISEHNRLYWYRQTLGQGPEFLTYFQNEAQLEKSRLLSDRFSAERPKGSFSTLEIQRTEQGDSAMYLCASSSTGTANTEAFFGQGTRLTVV.

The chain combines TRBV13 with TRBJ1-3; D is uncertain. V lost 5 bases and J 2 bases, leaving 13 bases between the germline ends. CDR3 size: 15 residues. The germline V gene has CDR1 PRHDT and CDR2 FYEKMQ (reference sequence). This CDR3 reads CASSRGGLPGNTIYF. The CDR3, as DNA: TGTGCCAGCAGCCGAGGCGGACTCCCTGGAAACACCATATATTTT.

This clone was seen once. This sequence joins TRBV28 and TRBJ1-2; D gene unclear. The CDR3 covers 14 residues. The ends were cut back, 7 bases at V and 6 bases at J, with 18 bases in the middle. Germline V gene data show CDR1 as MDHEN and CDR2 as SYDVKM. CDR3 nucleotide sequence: TGTGCCAGCACTCTGTCCGGGGTCATGGATGGCTACACCTTC. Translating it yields CASTLSGVMDGYTF.